This note documents a single T cell receptor beta chain sequence. This entry is derived from a study of blood T cell repertoires in COVID-19. Germline V gene data show CDR1 as MNHEY and CDR2 as SVGEGT. Unmatched junction bases numbered 7, after V lost 6 bases and J lost 1 base. The CDR3 runs to 16 residues. This table comes from immunoSEQ multiplex PCR, and its TCRdb copy is limited to in-frame clones, with some not included. The table has a few hundred thousand clones, around nine tenths seen once. Input material: peripheral blood. This TCR derives from a man aged 55 to 69 with acute or convalescent COVID-19. V usage is TRBV6-2 or TRBV6-3 and J usage is TRBJ2-3; the match to TRBD2 covers 10 bases. CDR3 in amino acids: CASSGDLAGGTDTQYF. The CDR3 nucleotides read TGTGCCAGCAGCGGGGACCTAGCGGGGGGCACAGATACGCAGTATTTT.